Presented here are 14 T cell receptor beta chains from one specimen sequenced in a study of cytomegalovirus exposure and HLA in healthy donors. Primers: 60 Vbeta forward and 13 Jbeta reverse. Generated by immunoSEQ multiplex PCR, the TCRdb table keeps only in-frame clones and is missing some. The sample shows some 160,000 clones, approximately 80% of them seen only once. Sequenced input: PBMCs. These receptors were taken from a woman between 40 and 55 years old in good health and CMV-seropositive.

The chain employs TRBV7-9 and TRBJ1-1; the D is unclear. Germline values: CDR1 SEHNR, CDR2 FQNEAQ (reference sequence). This CDR3 contains 15 residues. V lost 1 base, J lost 0 bases, and 9 bases lay in between. The CDR3 DNA is TGTGCCAGCAGCTTAGGCGGGAACATGAACACTGAAGCTTTCTTT. Translation: CASSLGGNMNTEAFF.

The gene calls are TRBV19 and TRBJ2-1; tentative D call: TRBD2 (6 bases). The CDR3 loop spans 14 amino acids. The V gene's germline CDR1 is LNHDA and CDR2 SQIVND (reference sequence). V was clipped by 4 bases and J by 3 bases, with 10 bases between them. The CDR3 protein is CASSTPGLYNEQFF. The CDR3 DNA sequence: TGTGCCAGTAGTACCCCGGGACTCTACAATGAGCAGTTCTTC.

J is TRBJ2-2 and V is TRBV6-1; D uncertain. The germline gives CDR1 MNHNS, CDR2 SASEGT. CDR3 size: 11 residues. V lost 4 bases to trimming and J lost 10 bases, with 7 bases between them. The CDR3 DNA reads TGTGCCAGCAGTGTTGGGCAGGAGCTGTTTTTT. This gives the protein CASSVGQELFF.

The rearrangement joins TRBV4-3 to TRBJ2-7; possibly TRBD1 for D (6 bases). This CDR3 spans 14 amino acids. V was clipped by 1 base and J by 5 bases, with 12 bases between them. The germline CDR1 and CDR2 sequences are LGHNA and YSLEER. The CDR3 DNA sequence: TGCGCCAGCAGCCAAGTTGTACAGGGTAACGAGCAGTACTTC. It yields the protein CASSQVVQGNEQYF.

The chain is built from TRBV27 and TRBJ2-7; tentative D call: TRBD2 (5 bases). Trimming stripped 4 bases from V and 2 bases from J, with 12 bases between. The length of the CDR3 is 14 residues. Germline V gene sequence: CDR1 MNHEY, CDR2 SMNVEV (reference sequence). CDR3: CASSSASRPYEQYF. CDR3 bases: TGTGCCAGCAGTTCCGCTAGCAGACCCTACGAGCAGTACTTC.

This clone has just a few counts. The chain combines TRBV10-2 with TRBJ2-7; TRBD1 is a possible D gene (5 bases). V dropped 5 bases and J dropped 3 bases, with 14 bases sitting between them. This CDR3 region has 14 residues. The V gene's germline CDR1 is WSHSY and CDR2 SAAADI. The chain's CDR3 is CASSLQGGGYEQYF. The CDR3 nucleotides read TGCGCCAGCAGTCTTCAGGGTGGTGGCTACGAGCAGTACTTC.

The rearrangement links TRBV5-1 to TRBJ2-1; TRBD2 aligns across 9 bases. J lost 7 bases, V lost 0 bases, and 8 bases had no gene match. The CDR3 spans 16 residues. CDR1 and CDR2 (germline): SGHRS, YFSETQ. The chain's CDR3 is CASSLVGGRAGNEQFF. The CDR3 coding sequence is TGCGCCAGCAGCTTGGTGGGCGGGAGGGCCGGTAATGAGCAGTTCTTC.

J is TRBJ2-7 and V is TRBV6-5; 7 positions agree with TRBD2. V was clipped by 5 bases and J by 0 bases; unmatched bases: 7. Germline CDR1 and CDR2: MNHEY and SVGAGI. The CDR3 consists of 15 residues. Here the CDR3 reads CASSPPGRSSYEQYF. CDR3 DNA: TGTGCCAGCAGTCCACCCGGGAGGAGCTCCTACGAGCAGTACTTC.

This chain uses TRBV14 with TRBJ2-3; the D gene is possibly TRBD2 (6 bases). Germline CDR1 is SGHDN and CDR2 is FVKESK. The CDR3 totals 15 residues. V was cut by 2 bases and J by 4 bases, with 13 bases left in between. Here the CDR3 reads CASSQLGRTADTQYF. The DNA of the CDR3 is TGTGCCAGCAGCCAACTCGGGAGAACCGCAGATACGCAGTATTTT.

The chain employs TRBV19 and TRBJ1-1; TRBD1 matches 7 bases. The CDR3 is made up of 17 amino acids. Germline V lookup: CDR1 LNHDA, CDR2 SQIVND (reference sequence). The ends lost 3 bases at V and 0 bases at J; junction bases unmatched: 10. The CDR3: CASSIQGGGIMNTEAFF. The CDR3 DNA is TGTGCCAGTAGTATTCAAGGAGGGGGCATTATGAACACTGAAGCTTTCTTT.

The gene calls are TRBV5-1 and TRBJ2-5; no clear D gene. CDR3 length: 12 residues. Between the trimmed V and J ends, which lost 0 bases and 5 bases, there was a span of 5 bases. The V gene's germline CDR1 is SGHRS and CDR2 YFSETQ. CDR3 protein: CASSLGRETQYF. DNA for the CDR3: TGCGCCAGCAGCTTGGGGCGGGAGACCCAGTACTTC.

The chain employs TRBV28 and TRBJ1-4; D is possibly TRBD1 (6 bases). The CDR3 has 18 amino acids. Germline CDR1 is MDHEN and CDR2 is SYDVKM. V dropped 6 bases and J dropped 6 bases, with 26 bases sitting between them. CDR3 sequence (DNA): TGTGCCAGCAGCACCACTCTCCCCCGCGCAGGGGAAGATGAAAAACTGTTTTTT. Protein sequence: CASSTTLPRAGEDEKLFF.

The chain couples TRBV12-1 to TRBJ2-1; the D call in the table, TRBD2, was not verified against the DNA. TRBV12-1 is a known pseudogene. The CDR3 covers 16 residues. The CDR3 region is CASTLSEREDNNEQFF. In DNA form, the CDR3 reads TGTGCCAGCACCCTTTCCGAGCGGGAGGACAACAATGAGCAGTTCTTC.

The chain recombines TRBV27 with TRBJ2-7; 13 nucleotides line up with TRBD2. Germline lookup yields CDR1 MNHEY and CDR2 SMNVEV (reference sequence). The J segment lost 2 bases and the V segment lost 6 bases, leaving 7 bases of the junction unmatched. The CDR3 spans 16 residues. The CDR3 is CASRRLAGGSTYEQYF. In DNA form, the CDR3 reads TGTGCCAGCAGACGACTAGCGGGAGGAAGCACCTACGAGCAGTACTTC.